A single sample gave rise to the 2 T cell receptor beta chains below, sequenced in a study of T cell responses to AZD1222 COVID-19 vaccine. The method was immunoSEQ multiplex PCR; TCRdb's version includes in-frame clones alone and lacks a portion of them. This sample yields 65,000 to 90,000 clones, of which 70% to 90% are seen a single time; about 7.7% belongs to the top ten. The source material was peripheral blood, sampled on day 0 of AZD1222 vaccination. These receptors came from an adult in good health.

This sequence joins TRBV11-2 and TRBJ2-3, with D perhaps matching TRBD2 (6 bases). Germline values: CDR1 SGHAT, CDR2 FQNNGV. The V and J ends lost 5 bases and 2 bases respectively, with 14 bases between them. CDR3 length: 15 amino acids. The CDR3 protein is CASSTRDSYTDTQYF. CDR3 nucleotides: TGTGCCAGCAGCACCCGGGACTCATACACAGATACGCAGTATTTT.

This rearrangement joins TRBV6-5 to TRBJ2-1; no definite D call. The CDR3 runs 12 residues. Trimming shortened V by 6 bases and J by 5 bases, and 8 bases separated the two germline ends. Germline CDR1 is MNHEY and CDR2 is SVGAGI. The CDR3 nucleotides are TGTGCCAGCAGAGGGTGGGACAATGAGCAGTTCTTC. It yields the protein CASRGWDNEQFF.